The entry that follows covers one TCR beta chain sequence. The CDR3 is 11 residues long. Between the trimmed V and J ends, which lost 5 bases and 4 bases, there was a span of 8 bases. Germline-derived CDR1 and CDR2 are SQVTM and ANQGSEA. This sample was taken from a study of TIL therapy for anti-PD-1-resistant metastatic lung cancer. This was the immunoSEQ v3 assay. Each library reached about 2 million read pairs, or roughly 5-6 million at deep level. The data were produced by immunoSEQ multiplex PCR, yet TCRdb's version contains in-frame clones alone and is incomplete. The sample has 20,000 or so clones, around four fifths seen once. Described time point: pre-treatment sample, taken before nivolumab and TIL therapy.

This TCR derives from a person aged 25-79 years with non-small cell lung cancer. The chain has TRBV29-1 and TRBJ1-1; D ambiguous. Sequencing was performed on blood, taken at baseline. The CDR3 DNA sequence: TGCAGCGTTTTTAAGGTCACTGAAGCTTTCTTT. Encoded protein: CSVFKVTEAFF.